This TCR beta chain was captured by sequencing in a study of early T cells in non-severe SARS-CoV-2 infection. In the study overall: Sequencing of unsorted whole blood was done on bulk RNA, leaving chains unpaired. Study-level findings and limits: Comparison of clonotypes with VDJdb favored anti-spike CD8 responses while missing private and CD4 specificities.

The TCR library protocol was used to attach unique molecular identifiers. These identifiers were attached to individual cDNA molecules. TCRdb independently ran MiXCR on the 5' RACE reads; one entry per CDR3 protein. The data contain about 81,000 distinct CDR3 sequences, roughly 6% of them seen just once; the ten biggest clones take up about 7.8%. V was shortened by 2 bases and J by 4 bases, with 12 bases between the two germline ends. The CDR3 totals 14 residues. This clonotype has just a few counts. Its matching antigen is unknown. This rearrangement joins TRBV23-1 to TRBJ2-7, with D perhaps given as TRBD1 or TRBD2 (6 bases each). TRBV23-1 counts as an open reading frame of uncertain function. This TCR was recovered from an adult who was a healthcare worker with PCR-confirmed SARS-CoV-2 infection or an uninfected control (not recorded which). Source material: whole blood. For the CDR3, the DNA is TGCGCCAGCAGTCAAGCAGGGGACTCTTACGAGCAGTACTTC. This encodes CASSQAGDSYEQYF.